The 10 T cell receptor beta chains below all came from one sample that was sequenced in a study of shared clonotypes between healthy human individuals. The table came from immunoSEQ multiplex PCR; TCRdb's copy has only in-frame clones and leaves some out. The table lists 2.3 million or so clones, about 92% of them singletons. Material for sequencing was naive CD4+ T cells from PBMCs. The subset denotes: CD45RA+ positively selected. These TCRs come from a man aged 18-30 years in good health. Some clones in this sample may be carry-over from other donors' samples.

V usage is TRBV19 and J usage is TRBJ1-4, with D maybe TRBD1 (6 bases). The ends were cut back, 5 bases at V and 3 bases at J, with 10 bases in the middle. This CDR3 region has 14 residues. Germline values: CDR1 LNHDA, CDR2 SQIVND (reference sequence). The CDR3, as DNA: TGTGCCAGTAGTTCGGGGGCAGCTAATGAAAAACTGTTTTTT. The encoded protein is CASSSGAANEKLFF.

This chain connects TRBV5-6 to TRBJ2-1, with D perhaps assigned TRBD1 or TRBD2 (5 bases each). This CDR3 has 18 residues. Germline values: CDR1 SGHDT, CDR2 YYEEEE. V gave up 0 bases and J gave up 4 bases, with 20 bases separating them. The CDR3 protein is CASSLGFRGLEGYNEQFF. CDR3 sequence (DNA): TGTGCCAGCAGCTTGGGTTTCCGGGGCCTCGAGGGGTACAATGAGCAGTTCTTC.

This clone was picked up a small number of times. V gene TRBV2 combines with J gene TRBJ1-5; no clear D. Germline CDR1 is SNHLY and CDR2 is FYNNEI. The ends were cut back, 0 bases at V and 0 bases at J, with 9 bases in the middle. The CDR3 contains 16 residues. As DNA, the CDR3 is TGTGCCAGCAGTGAAGCGCCCCGGCATAGCAATCAGCCCCAGCATTTT. It codes for CASSEAPRHSNQPQHF.

The V gene is TRBV5-1, the J gene TRBJ1-1, with 8 nucleotides matching TRBD1. Germline V lookup: CDR1 SGHRS, CDR2 YFSETQ. The length of the CDR3 is 16 residues. Germline trimming cut 3 bases from V and 1 base from J; bases unmatched to any gene: 8. The chain's CDR3 is CASSSGGQGTNTEAFF. As DNA, the CDR3 is TGCGCCAGCAGCTCGGGAGGACAGGGAACGAACACTGAAGCTTTCTTT.

The gene calls are TRBV10-1 and TRBJ2-5, with D perhaps matching TRBD2 (6 bases). V was shortened by 7 bases and J by 3 bases, with 12 bases between the two germline ends. The CDR3 is 13 amino acids. Germline CDR1 WNHNN, CDR2 SYGVQD (reference sequence). The CDR3 sequence is CASTGRQKETQYF. The CDR3 DNA sequence: TGCGCCAGCACCGGGAGACAGAAAGAGACCCAGTACTTC.

In its sample, this clone was seen once. The chain links TRBV30 to TRBJ1-3; D gene unclear. This CDR3 has 15 residues. Germline CDR1 GTSNPN, CDR2 SVGIG (reference sequence). CDR3 nucleotides: TGTGCTCACGCACTCGGCCAGAGCTCTGGAAACACCATATATTTT. Its protein product is CAHALGQSSGNTIYF.

Details on this clone: A read error may account for a junction end that differs from germline. V usage is TRBV30 and J usage is TRBJ2-7; perhaps TRBD1 as D (6 bases). The CDR3 is 12 amino acids. The germline V gene has CDR1 GTSNPN and CDR2 SVGIG (reference sequence). In DNA, the CDR3 is TGTGCCTGGAGTGTACGTGGGACACGTCAGAGCTTC. This encodes CAWSVRGTRQSF.

V gene TRBV6-4 combines with J gene TRBJ2-1; unclear D gene. The V end was cut by 1 base, the J end by 10 bases, with 11 bases between. The CDR3 runs 13 residues. CDR1 and CDR2 from the germline V gene are MRHNA and SNTAGT. The CDR3 loop is CASSDWASREQFF. CDR3 DNA sequence: TGTGCCAGCAGTGACTGGGCGTCGAGGGAGCAGTTCTTC.

This clone was seen only a few times. Other DNA sequences in this sample translate to the same CDR3. V usage is TRBV29-1 and J usage is TRBJ1-4; D is ambiguous. Germline CDR1 and CDR2: SQVTM and ANQGSEA. The ends were cut back, 4 bases at V and 0 bases at J, with 6 bases in the middle. CDR3 length: 13 amino acids. The CDR3 loop is CSVGGATNEKLFF. The CDR3 bases are TGCAGCGTTGGAGGAGCAACTAATGAAAAACTGTTTTTT.

This clone appeared once. V is TRBV19 and J is TRBJ1-5; weak D call: TRBD1 (5 bases). The CDR3 totals 15 residues. Germline CDR1 and CDR2: LNHDA and SQIVND (reference sequence). Trimming took off 3 bases at V and 6 bases at J, with 15 bases between the two ends. The CDR3 DNA reads as TGTGCCAGTAGTATCACGGCAGGAAGGGGTCAGCCCCAGCATTTT. Its protein product is CASSITAGRGQPQHF.